The 27 T cell receptor beta chains below all came from one sample that was sequenced in a study of CD8 T cells in Susac syndrome (dated by TCRdb to between 2017 and 2020). Libraries were prepared through the immunoSEQ multiplex PCR assay. RNA was extracted using the RNeasy kit, and roughly 0.5 to 1 ug of the RNA was reverse transcribed with random hexamers. The public reads were quality trimmed at Q25 with fastp and then assembled into clones with MiXCR by TCRdb, keeping productive beta chains. Under each unique CDR3 protein, matching rows form one entry showing the most common genes and DNA. Across this sample there are roughly 180,000 distinct CDR3 sequences, with under 95% seen only once. Of the sample, roughly 0.097% is held by the ten largest clones. The sequenced sample consisted of CD4+ T cells from PBMCs. The receptors derive from a human donor with multiple sclerosis.

J is TRBJ2-3 and V is TRBV30; TRBD2 might be the D (5 bases). With 2 bases removed from V and 3 bases from J, the gap between germline ends came to 9 bases. The CDR3 runs 13 residues. Germline lookup yields CDR1 GTSNPN and CDR2 SVGIG (reference sequence). The CDR3 sequence: CAWSFRGTDTQYF. For the CDR3, the DNA is TGTGCCTGGAGTTTCAGAGGGACAGATACGCAGTATTTT.

V is TRBV20-1 and J is TRBJ1-1; no clear D. With 2 bases removed from V and 4 bases from J, the gap between germline ends came to 8 bases. This CDR3 region has 12 residues. The germline CDR1 and CDR2 sequences are DFQATT and SNEGSKA (reference sequence). The CDR3 here is CSARSGSTEAFF. The CDR3 region has the DNA TGCAGTGCTAGATCGGGCAGCACTGAAGCTTTCTTT.

V usage is TRBV30 and J usage is TRBJ2-5; D uncertain. There are 16 residues in the CDR3. V was cut by 2 bases and J by 2 bases, with 18 bases left in between. The germline gives CDR1 GTSNPN, CDR2 SVGIG (reference sequence). The CDR3 nucleotides are TGTGCCTGGAGTTTGTGGGTGCGAGGTGAACAAGAGACCCAGTACTTC. Protein sequence: CAWSLWVRGEQETQYF.

The J gene is TRBJ2-2, the V gene TRBV9; 8 nucleotides match TRBD1. The junction had 8 bases not matched to a gene; V was cut back by 4 bases and J by 6 bases. CDR1 is SGDLS and CDR2 is YYNGEE in the germline V gene. This CDR3 region has 15 residues. CDR3 coding DNA: TGTGCCAGCAGCCCCCAGGGGGCGAAGGCCGGGGAGCTGTTTTTT. This sequence encodes CASSPQGAKAGELFF. Complete variable domain (other parts from reference TRBV9 and TRBJ2-2): DSGVTQTPKHLITATGQRVTLRCSPRSGDLSVYWYQQSLDQGLQFLIQYYNGEERAKGNILERFSAQQFPDLHSELNLSSLELGDSALYFCASSPQGAKAGELFFGEGSRLTVL.

The J gene is TRBJ1-6, the V gene TRBV4-2; no clear D. CDR3 length: 16 residues. V dropped 0 bases and J dropped 0 bases, with 6 bases sitting between them. CDR1 is LGHNA, CDR2 YNFKEQ, per germline. The CDR3 DNA sequence: TGTGCCAGCAGCCAAGAAAGGGACTCCTATAATTCACCCCTCCACTTT. Translation: CASSQERDSYNSPLHF.

The chain employs TRBV27 and TRBJ2-5, with D unclear. The germline CDR1 and CDR2 sequences are MNHEY and SMNVEV (reference sequence). Trimming pared 5 bases from V and 1 base from J, leaving 11 bases between. CDR3 size: 14 residues. This CDR3 is CASSKQASQETQYF. CDR3 sequence (DNA): TGTGCCAGCAGTAAGCAGGCTTCCCAAGAGACCCAGTACTTC.

The V gene is TRBV2, the J gene TRBJ1-2; no clear D gene. CDR1 and CDR2 (germline): SNHLY, FYNNEI. V shed 4 bases and J shed 4 bases, with 13 bases lying between them. The CDR3 consists of 14 residues. The CDR3 region has the DNA TGTGCCAGCAGTGTTCAGACCTTCCTCTATGGCTACACCTTC. Its protein is CASSVQTFLYGYTF.

As for this clonotype: One end of the junction does not line up with germline, which may come from a read error. The V call is TRBV29-1, the J call TRBJ1-1; D is unresolved. In germline, CDR1 is SQVTM, CDR2 ANQGSEA. The CDR3 contains 10 residues. CDR3 protein: CGVGNTEAFF. The CDR3 DNA is TGTGGAGTGGGGAACACTGAAGCTTTCTTT.

The chain carries TRBV28 and TRBJ2-7; D gene unclear. Per the germline V gene, CDR1 is MDHEN and CDR2 is SYDVKM. This CDR3 contains 12 residues. V lost 6 bases and J lost 3, with 9 bases in between. The CDR3 DNA reads TGTGCCAGCAGAGACGGAAACTACGAGCAGTACTTC. This encodes CASRDGNYEQYF. The variable domain in full, with the rest retrieved from reference TRBV28 and TRBJ2-7, is DVKVTQSSRYLVKRTGEKVFLECVQDMDHENMFWYRQDPGLGLRLIYFSYDVKMKEKGDIPEGYSVSREKKERFSLILESASTNQTSMYLCASRDGNYEQYFGPGTRLTVT.

The genes are TRBV9 and TRBJ2-3; 8 bases align to TRBD2. Germline assignment: CDR1 SGDLS and CDR2 YYNGEE. The CDR3 has 16 residues. V gave up 4 bases and J gave up 2 bases; unmatched junction bases: 9. The CDR3 reads CASSTREGGTTDTQYF. For the CDR3, the DNA is TGTGCCAGCAGCACCCGGGAGGGGGGGACCACAGATACGCAGTATTTT.

The V gene is TRBV20-1, the J gene TRBJ2-2; TRBD2 matches 15 bases. The CDR3 is made up of 18 amino acids. V shed 1 base and J 1 base; nucleotides not matched to a gene: 4. Germline V gives CDR1 DFQATT, CDR2 SNEGSKA (reference sequence). CDR3 DNA: TGCAGTGCTAGAGGGACTAGCGGGGGGGGAGGGAACACCGGGGAGCTGTTTTTT. Its translation is CSARGTSGGGGNTGELFF.

V gene TRBV19 combines with J gene TRBJ2-1; 12 bases fit TRBD2. Germline assignment: CDR1 LNHDA and CDR2 SQIVND (reference sequence). The ends lost 3 bases at V and 7 bases at J; junction bases unmatched: 7. The CDR3 contains 16 residues. The DNA of the CDR3 is TGTGCCAGTAGTATTACAAGGACTAGCGGGATGAATGAGCAGTTCTTC. It yields the protein CASSITRTSGMNEQFF.

V is TRBV20-1 and J is TRBJ1-6; TRBD1 is a possible D gene (5 bases). V lost 4 bases and J lost 7, with 14 bases in between. Germline assignment: CDR1 DFQATT and CDR2 SNEGSKA (reference sequence). This CDR3 spans 14 amino acids. As DNA, the CDR3 is TGCAGTGCTACACCGGGACGGATAAATTCACCCCTCCACTTT. Translating gives CSATPGRINSPLHF.

This rearrangement joins TRBV20-1 to TRBJ2-1, with D possibly called TRBD1 or TRBD2 (7 bases each). V lost 8 bases and J lost 9, with 20 bases in between. The CDR3 is 13 amino acids. Germline V lookup: CDR1 DFQATT, CDR2 SNEGSKA (reference sequence). The CDR3 here is CSYQGGFDGEQFF. The CDR3 DNA follows: TGCAGTTATCAGGGGGGGTTTGACGGTGAGCAGTTCTTC.

The chain couples TRBV12-3 or TRBV12-4 to TRBJ2-1, with no clear D. This CDR3 contains 14 residues. V was cut by 2 bases and J by 9 bases, with 14 bases left in between. The CDR3: CASSLNQQRSEQFF. CDR3 DNA: TGTGCCAGCAGTTTAAACCAGCAGCGAAGTGAGCAGTTCTTC.

The chain links TRBV25-1 to TRBJ1-5; maybe TRBD1 (6 bases). Germline V gene data show CDR1 as MGHDK and CDR2 as SYGVNS. The germline V and J ends were trimmed by 5 bases and 2 bases, with 10 bases remaining between them. The CDR3 runs 14 residues. The CDR3 loop reads CASSSGAGNQPQHF. CDR3 nucleotides: TGTGCCAGCAGTTCGGGGGCTGGCAATCAGCCCCAGCATTTT.

The chain employs TRBV12-3 or TRBV12-4 and TRBJ2-3; no reliable D call. This CDR3 has 15 residues. V was cut by 3 bases and J by 1 base, with 11 bases left in between. The CDR3 reads CASSFDLAGTDTQYF. In DNA form, the CDR3 reads TGTGCCAGCAGTTTTGACCTCGCCGGCACAGATACGCAGTATTTT.

This rearrangement joins TRBV7-3 to TRBJ2-7, with D possibly being TRBD1 (5 bases). The V gene's germline CDR1 is SGHTA and CDR2 FQGTGA. This CDR3 has 13 residues. Trimming removed 6 bases from V and 7 bases from J, with 16 bases in between. The CDR3 reads CASSPSGSREQYF. CDR3 in DNA: TGTGCCAGCAGTCCCTCAGGGTCACGGGAGCAGTACTTC.

This clonotype was recorded once. This chain joins TRBV30 and TRBJ1-1; D is perhaps TRBD1 (6 bases). The CDR3 has 13 residues. Trimming pared 4 bases from V and 2 bases from J, leaving 11 bases between. CDR1 is GTSNPN, CDR2 SVGIG, per germline (reference sequence). The chain's CDR3 is CAWNGGANTEAFF. CDR3 sequence (DNA): TGTGCCTGGAATGGGGGGGCCAACACTGAAGCTTTCTTT.

This clonotype was detected only once. The CDR3 is CASSPEIRDTQYF. The DNA of the CDR3 is TGTGCCAGCAGTCCGGAAATTCGAGATACGCAGTATTTT. This sequence joins TRBV27 and TRBJ2-3; D is ambiguous. The CDR3 loop spans 13 amino acids. V dropped 5 bases and J dropped 5 bases, with 11 bases sitting between them. CDR1 is MNHEY, CDR2 SMNVEV, per germline (reference sequence).

CDR3 in DNA: TGTGCCAGCAGGGGCGAGCCTCGGGGAACTGAAGCTTTCTTT. It yields the protein CASRGEPRGTEAFF. The chain carries TRBV3-1 and TRBJ1-1; the D is unclear. The germline V and J ends were trimmed by 6 bases and 5 bases, with 16 bases remaining between them. Germline CDR1 and CDR2: LGHDT and YNNKEL (reference sequence). There are 14 residues in the CDR3.

This clonotype occurred once. CDR3 loop: CASSTTTRLGELFF. The CDR3, as DNA: TGTGCCAGCAGCACAACTACTAGACTAGGGGAGCTGTTTTTT. V usage is TRBV5-6 and J usage is TRBJ2-2, with TRBD2 as a possible D gene (5 bases). The CDR3 has 14 residues. Trimming took off 4 bases at V and 8 bases at J, with 15 bases between the two ends. Germline lookup yields CDR1 SGHDT and CDR2 YYEEEE.

V usage is TRBV12-5 and J usage is TRBJ1-1, with a weak D call TRBD1 (6 bases). V gave up 6 bases and J gave up 6 bases, with 14 bases separating them. The CDR3 totals 13 residues. Germline values: CDR1 LGHNT, CDR2 FRNRAP. In DNA, the CDR3 is TGTGCTAGTGGGCGGGGCGGACAGCCTGAAGCTTTCTTT. Protein product: CASGRGGQPEAFF.

Written as DNA, the CDR3 is TGTGCCAGCTCACCGTACACAGGGACGGACACTGAAGCTTTCTTT. As protein: CASSPYTGTDTEAFF. The V and J genes are TRBV18 and TRBJ1-1, with a weak D call TRBD1 (6 bases). Germline V gene data show CDR1 as KGHSH and CDR2 as LQKENI. The CDR3 loop spans 15 amino acids. Deletions cut 3 bases from V and 3 bases from J, with 14 bases between.

The chain couples TRBV2 to TRBJ1-1; the D is unclear. Trimming pared 4 bases from V and 4 bases from J, leaving 10 bases between. Germline CDR1 is SNHLY and CDR2 is FYNNEI. This CDR3 has 13 residues. The CDR3 is CASSVEVSTEAFF. The CDR3 DNA sequence: TGTGCCAGCAGTGTCGAGGTCAGCACTGAAGCTTTCTTT.

This clonotype is a singleton in its sample. The V gene is TRBV19, the J gene TRBJ2-7; 10 bases line up with TRBD1. V trimming: 3 bases; J trimming: 3 bases; junction bases outside the gene matches: 5. The germline gives CDR1 LNHDA, CDR2 SQIVND (reference sequence). This CDR3 region has 15 residues. The CDR3 DNA reads as TGTGCCAGTAGTATCCCGGGACAGGGGAGCTACGAGCAGTACTTC. Translated: CASSIPGQGSYEQYF.

This rearrangement joins TRBV9 to TRBJ2-1; TRBD2 matches at 10 bases. The V segment lost 4 bases and the J segment 5 bases; nucleotides outside the gene matches: 9. Germline V CDR1 and CDR2: SGDLS, YYNGEE. The CDR3 is 16 residues long. DNA for the CDR3: TGTGCCAGCAGCTCCCGGGGGACTAGCGAGAACAATGAGCAGTTCTTC. Its translation: CASSSRGTSENNEQFF.